Listed below are T cell receptor beta chains from one sample, sequenced in a study of STAT5B mutations in CD4+ large granular lymphocyte leukemia. The data were produced by immunoSEQ multiplex PCR, yet TCRdb's version contains in-frame clones alone and is incomplete. The profile shows tens of thousands of clones, approximately 70% of them singletons. Material: CD4+ T cells from blood buffy coats. All receptors derive from a human donor in good health. Each CDR3 is given with its conserved first and last residue. A D gene is named only where the DNA matches it firmly. Clone size, where shown, is once, few, many, or a class for clones that have expanded.

v_gene	j_gene	d_gene	abundance	CDR3aa	CDR3nt
TRBV4-3	TRBJ2-6	.	.	CASSQGADPGFWANVLTF	TGCGCCAGCAGCCAAGGGGCGGACCCTGGTTTCTGGGCCAACGTCCTGACTTTC
TRBV7-3	TRBJ2-2	.	few	CASSKGARRTGELFF	TGTGCCAGCAGCAAGGGAGCTAGGAGGACCGGGGAGCTGTTTTTT
TRBV30	TRBJ2-1	.	.	CAWIPGGNEQFF	TGTGCCTGGATTCCTGGGGGGAATGAGCAGTTCTTC
TRBV4-3	TRBJ2-1	.	.	CASSQDSPFNEQFF	TGCGCCAGCAGCCAAGATTCGCCGTTCAATGAGCAGTTCTTC
TRBV13	TRBJ2-5	.	.	CASRRDSYQETQYF	TGTGCCAGCAGGCGGGACAGTTATCAAGAGACCCAGTACTTC
TRBV11-3	TRBJ2-1	.	.	CASSSRVGYNEQFF	TGTGCCAGCAGCTCCCGGGTGGGTTACAATGAGCAGTTCTTC
TRBV29-1	TRBJ2-7	.	.	CSVANDEQYF	TGCAGCGTTGCAAATGACGAGCAGTACTTC
TRBV9	TRBJ2-2	.	.	CASSPTINTGELFF	TGTGCCAGCAGCCCCACTATTAACACCGGGGAGCTGTTTTTT
TRBV10-1	TRBJ1-1	.	.	CASSDEGAHTEAFF	TGCGCCAGCAGTGACGAAGGTGCTCACACTGAAGCTTTCTTT
TRBV5-8	TRBJ1-1	.	.	CASSLYGGGGEAFF	TGTGCCAGCAGCTTGTATGGGGGAGGGGGTGAAGCTTTCTTT